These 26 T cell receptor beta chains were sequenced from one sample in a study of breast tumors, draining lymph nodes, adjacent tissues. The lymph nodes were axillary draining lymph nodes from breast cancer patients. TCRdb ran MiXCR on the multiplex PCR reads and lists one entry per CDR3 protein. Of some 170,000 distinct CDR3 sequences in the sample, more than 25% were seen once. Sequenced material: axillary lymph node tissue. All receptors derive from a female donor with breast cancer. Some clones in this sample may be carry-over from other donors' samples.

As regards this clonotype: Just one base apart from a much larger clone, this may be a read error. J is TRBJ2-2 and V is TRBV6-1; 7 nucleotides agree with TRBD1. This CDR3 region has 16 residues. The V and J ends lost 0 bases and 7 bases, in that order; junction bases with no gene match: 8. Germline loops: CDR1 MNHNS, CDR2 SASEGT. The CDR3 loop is CASSEAVQGLGGELFF. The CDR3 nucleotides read TGTGCCAGCAGTGAAGCGGTACAGGGGTTGGGCGGGGAGCTGTTTTTT.

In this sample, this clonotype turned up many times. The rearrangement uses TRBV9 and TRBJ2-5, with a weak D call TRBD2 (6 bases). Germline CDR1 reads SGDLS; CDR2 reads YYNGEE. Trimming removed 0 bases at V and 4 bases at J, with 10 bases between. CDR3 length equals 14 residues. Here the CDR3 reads CASSVATEGETQYF. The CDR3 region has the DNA TGTGCCAGCAGCGTAGCTACGGAGGGAGAGACCCAGTACTTC.

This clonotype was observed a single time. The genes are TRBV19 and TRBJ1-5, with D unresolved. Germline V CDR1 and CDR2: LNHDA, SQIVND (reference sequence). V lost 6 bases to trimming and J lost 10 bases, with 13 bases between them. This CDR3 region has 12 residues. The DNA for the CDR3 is TGTGCCAGTAGCCCGAATAAACAACCCCAGCATTTT. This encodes CASSPNKQPQHF.

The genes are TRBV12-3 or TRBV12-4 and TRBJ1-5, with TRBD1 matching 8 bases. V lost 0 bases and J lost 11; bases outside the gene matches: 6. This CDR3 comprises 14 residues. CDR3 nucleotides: TGTGCCAGCAGTTTAGCGACAGGGGTTGAGACCCAGCATTTT. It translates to CASSLATGVETQHF.

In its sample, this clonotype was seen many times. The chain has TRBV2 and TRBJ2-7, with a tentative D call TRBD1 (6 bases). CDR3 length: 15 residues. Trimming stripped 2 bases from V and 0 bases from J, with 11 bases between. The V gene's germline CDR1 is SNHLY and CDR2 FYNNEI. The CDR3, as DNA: TGTGCCAGCAGTGAATCAGGGGATCCCTCCTACGAGCAGTACTTC. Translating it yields CASSESGDPSYEQYF.

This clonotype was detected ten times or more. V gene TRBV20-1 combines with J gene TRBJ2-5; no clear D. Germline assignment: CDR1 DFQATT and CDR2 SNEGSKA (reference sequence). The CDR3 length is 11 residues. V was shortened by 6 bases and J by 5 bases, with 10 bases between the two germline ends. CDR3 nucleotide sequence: TGCAGTGCCCCCCGCCCGGAGACCCAGTACTTC. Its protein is CSAPRPETQYF.

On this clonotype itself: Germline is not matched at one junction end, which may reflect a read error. This chain's CDR3 is CASTNIGELFF. The CDR3 nucleotides are TGCGCAAGCACAAACATCGGGGAGCTGTTTTTT. The chain is built from TRBV5-1 and TRBJ2-2, with D unresolved. CDR1 and CDR2 (germline): SGHRS, YFSETQ. The CDR3 is 11 amino acids.

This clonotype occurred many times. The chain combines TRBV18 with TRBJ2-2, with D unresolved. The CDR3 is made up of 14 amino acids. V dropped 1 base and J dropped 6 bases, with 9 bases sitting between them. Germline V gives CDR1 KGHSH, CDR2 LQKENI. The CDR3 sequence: CASSPRAVAGELFF. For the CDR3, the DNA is TGTGCCAGCTCACCACGGGCCGTTGCCGGGGAGCTGTTTTTT.

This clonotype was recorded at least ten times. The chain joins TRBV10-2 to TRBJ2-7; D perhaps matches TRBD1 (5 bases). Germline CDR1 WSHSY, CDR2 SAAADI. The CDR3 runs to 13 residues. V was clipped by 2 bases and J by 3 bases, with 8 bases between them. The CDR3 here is CASSEGRVYEQYF. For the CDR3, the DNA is TGCGCCAGCAGTGAGGGCAGGGTCTACGAGCAGTACTTC.

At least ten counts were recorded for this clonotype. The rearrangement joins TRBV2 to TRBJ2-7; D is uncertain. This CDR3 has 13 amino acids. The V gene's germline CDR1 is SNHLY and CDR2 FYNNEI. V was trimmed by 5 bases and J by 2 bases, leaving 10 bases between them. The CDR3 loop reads CASSNSATYEQYF. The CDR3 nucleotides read TGTGCCAGCAGTAACAGTGCCACCTACGAGCAGTACTTC.

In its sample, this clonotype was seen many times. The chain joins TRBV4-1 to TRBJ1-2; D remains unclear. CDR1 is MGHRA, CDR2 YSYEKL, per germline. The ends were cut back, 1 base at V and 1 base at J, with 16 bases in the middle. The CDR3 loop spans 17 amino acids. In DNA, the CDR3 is TGCGCCAGCAGCCAAGTGGACTTCGGATTAAGTAACTATGGCTACACCTTC. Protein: CASSQVDFGLSNYGYTF.

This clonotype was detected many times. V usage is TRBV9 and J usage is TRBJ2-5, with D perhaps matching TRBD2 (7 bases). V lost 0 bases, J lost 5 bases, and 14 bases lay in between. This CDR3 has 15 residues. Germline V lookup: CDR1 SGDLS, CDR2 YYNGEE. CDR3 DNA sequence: TGTGCCAGCAGCGTAGGGGGGGGGGCTAGGGAGACCCAGTACTTC. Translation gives CASSVGGGARETQYF.

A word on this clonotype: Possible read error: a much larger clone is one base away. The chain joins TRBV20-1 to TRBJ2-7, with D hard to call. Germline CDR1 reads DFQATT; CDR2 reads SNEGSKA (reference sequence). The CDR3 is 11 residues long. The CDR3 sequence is CSARAGYEQSF. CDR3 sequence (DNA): TGCAGTGCTAGAGCTGGGTACGAGCAGTCCTTC.

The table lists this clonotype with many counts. CDR3 sequence: CASSPSFTGGEKLFF. Here the CDR3 DNA reads TGTGCCAGCAGCCCTAGTTTCACAGGGGGGGAAAAACTGTTTTTT. The chain couples TRBV6-5 to TRBJ1-4, with 8 bases lining up with TRBD1. Germline V gene lookup returns CDR1 MNHEY and CDR2 SVGAGI. This CDR3 comprises 15 residues. Germline trimming cut 6 bases from V and 8 bases from J; bases unmatched to any gene: 11.

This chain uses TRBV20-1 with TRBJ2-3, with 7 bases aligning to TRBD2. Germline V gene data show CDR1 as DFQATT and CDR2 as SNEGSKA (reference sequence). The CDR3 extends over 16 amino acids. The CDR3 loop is CNAPVGGGSTTDTQYF. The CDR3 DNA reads TGCAATGCCCCGGTCGGCGGGGGTTCTACCACAGATACGCAGTATTTT.

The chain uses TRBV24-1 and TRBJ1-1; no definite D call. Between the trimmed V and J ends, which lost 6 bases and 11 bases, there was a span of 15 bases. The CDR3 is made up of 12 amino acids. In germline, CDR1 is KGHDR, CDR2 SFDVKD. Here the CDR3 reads CATSSPIGQAFF. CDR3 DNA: TGTGCCACCAGTTCCCCGATAGGGCAGGCTTTCTTT.

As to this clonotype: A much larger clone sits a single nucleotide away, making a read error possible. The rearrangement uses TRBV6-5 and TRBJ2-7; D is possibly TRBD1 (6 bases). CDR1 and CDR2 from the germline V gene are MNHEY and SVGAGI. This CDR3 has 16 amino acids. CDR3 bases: TGTGCCAGCAATTACCCAGACAGGAGAGGAATCTACGAGCAGTACTTC. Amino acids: CASNYPDRRGIYEQYF.

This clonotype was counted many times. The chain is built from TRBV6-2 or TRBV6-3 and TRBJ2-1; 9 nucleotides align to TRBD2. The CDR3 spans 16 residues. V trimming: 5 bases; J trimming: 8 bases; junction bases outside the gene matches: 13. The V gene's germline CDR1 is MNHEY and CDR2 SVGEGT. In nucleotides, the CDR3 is TGTGCCAGCAGTCAACCCGGGACTAGCTCTGTCGATGAGCAGTTCTTC. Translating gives CASSQPGTSSVDEQFF.

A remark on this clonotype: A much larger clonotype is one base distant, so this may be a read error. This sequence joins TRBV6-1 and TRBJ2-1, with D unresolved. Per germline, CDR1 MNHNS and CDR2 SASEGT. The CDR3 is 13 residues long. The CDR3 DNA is TGTGCCAGCAGTGGTATCAGTTACAATGAGCAGCTCTTC. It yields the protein CASSGISYNEQLF.

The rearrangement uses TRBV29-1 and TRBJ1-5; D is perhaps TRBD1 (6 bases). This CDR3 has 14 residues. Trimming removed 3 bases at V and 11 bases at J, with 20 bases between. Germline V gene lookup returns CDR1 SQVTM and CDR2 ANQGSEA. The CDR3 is CSVDGGGPQETQHF. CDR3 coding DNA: TGCAGCGTTGACGGCGGGGGGCCCCAAGAGACCCAGCATTTT. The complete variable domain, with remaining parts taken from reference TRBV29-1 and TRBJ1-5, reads SAVISQKPSRDICQRGTSLTIQCQVDSQVTMMFWYRQQPGQSLTLIATANQGSEATYESGFVIDKFPISRPNLTFSTLTVSNMSPEDSSIYLCSVDGGGPQETQHFGDGTRLSIL.

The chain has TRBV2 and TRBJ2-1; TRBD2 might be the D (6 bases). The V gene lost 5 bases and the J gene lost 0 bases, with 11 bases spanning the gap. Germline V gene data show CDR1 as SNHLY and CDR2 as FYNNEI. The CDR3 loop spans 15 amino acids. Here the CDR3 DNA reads TGTGCCAGCAGTCGGGAGTCGGGCTCCTACAATGAGCAGTTCTTC. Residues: CASSRESGSYNEQFF.

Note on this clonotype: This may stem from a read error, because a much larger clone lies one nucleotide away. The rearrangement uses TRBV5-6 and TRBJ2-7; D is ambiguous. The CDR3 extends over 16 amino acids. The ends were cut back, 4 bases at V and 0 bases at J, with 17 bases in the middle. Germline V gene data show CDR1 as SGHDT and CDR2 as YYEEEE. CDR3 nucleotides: TGTGCCAGCAGCCTACTCGGCGCTTCCTCCTCCTACGAGCAGTACTTC. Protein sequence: CASSLLGASSSYEQYF.

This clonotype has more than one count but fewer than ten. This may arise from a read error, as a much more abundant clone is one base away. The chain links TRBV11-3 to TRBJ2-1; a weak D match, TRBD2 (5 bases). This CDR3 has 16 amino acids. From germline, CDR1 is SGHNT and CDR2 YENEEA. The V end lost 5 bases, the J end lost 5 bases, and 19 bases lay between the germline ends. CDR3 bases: TGTGCCAGCAGCCGTGGGCCCGCGGCGGGCGACAATGAGCAGTTCTTC. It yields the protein CASSRGPAAGDNEQFF.

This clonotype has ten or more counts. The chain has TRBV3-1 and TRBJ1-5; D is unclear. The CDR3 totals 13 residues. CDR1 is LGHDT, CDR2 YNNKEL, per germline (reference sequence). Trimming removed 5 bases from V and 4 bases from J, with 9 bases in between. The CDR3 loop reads CASSDDKNQPQHF. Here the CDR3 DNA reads TGTGCCAGCAGCGATGACAAGAATCAGCCCCAGCATTTT. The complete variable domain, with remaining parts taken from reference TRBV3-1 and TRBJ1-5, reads DTAVSQTPKYLVTQMGNDKSIKCEQNLGHDTMYWYKQDSKKFLKIMFSYNNKELIINETVPNRFSPKSPDKAHLNLHINSLELGDSAVYFCASSDDKNQPQHFGDGTRLSIL.

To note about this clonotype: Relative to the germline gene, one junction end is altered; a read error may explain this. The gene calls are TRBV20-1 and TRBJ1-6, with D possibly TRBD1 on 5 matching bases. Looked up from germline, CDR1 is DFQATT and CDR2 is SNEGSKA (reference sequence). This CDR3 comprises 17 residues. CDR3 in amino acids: CGARDGWLGGYSSPLHF. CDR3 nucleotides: TGCGGTGCTAGAGATGGGTGGCTTGGGGGGTATAGTTCACCCCTCCACTTT.

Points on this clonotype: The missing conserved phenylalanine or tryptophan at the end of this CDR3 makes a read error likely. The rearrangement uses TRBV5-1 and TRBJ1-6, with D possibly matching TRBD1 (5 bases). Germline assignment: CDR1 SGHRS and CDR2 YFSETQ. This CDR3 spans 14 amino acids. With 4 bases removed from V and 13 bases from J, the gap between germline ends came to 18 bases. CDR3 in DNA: TGCGCCAGCAGCCAACAAGGGGAGAACTCCCCCCTCCACCTT. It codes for CASSQQGENSPLHL.